Below, 16 T cell receptor beta chains from the same sample are listed, as sequenced in a study of Ad26.COV2.S vaccination and SARS-CoV-2 variants. Generated by immunoSEQ multiplex PCR, the TCRdb table keeps only in-frame clones and is missing some. The data show 400,000 to 500,000 clones, roughly 87% seen once. Treatment defined: around 19 received Ad26.COV2.S at low or high dose, single or two shots; about 5 received placebo; per-sample allocation not given. The study sampled participants on day 63 after the first vaccine or placebo injection. The material sequenced was peripheral blood, taken in a trial of Ad26.COV2.S vaccine versus placebo. The receptors were gathered from a person aged 18-65 years who received the Ad26.COV2.S COVID-19 vaccine or a placebo.

The V and J genes are TRBV5-1 and TRBJ1-4, with a weak D call TRBD1 (6 bases). Germline-derived CDR1 and CDR2 are SGHRS and YFSETQ. The germline V and J ends were trimmed by 0 bases and 0 bases, with 12 bases remaining between them. The CDR3 contains 17 residues. The CDR3 nucleotides read TGCGCCAGCAGCTTGGCAGGGGACCCTGCAACTAATGAAAAACTGTTTTTT. It codes for CASSLAGDPATNEKLFF.

The CDR3, as DNA: TGTGCCAGCAGCCCCCTAGAACTCGGAGGTTATTCACCCCTCCACTTT. Translating gives CASSPLELGGYSPLHF. This sequence joins TRBV7-2 and TRBJ1-6; no firm D call. The CDR3 runs 16 residues. Trimming pared 5 bases from V and 8 bases from J, leaving 19 bases between. The germline gives CDR1 SGHTA, CDR2 FQGNSA.

The genes are TRBV19 and TRBJ1-5; 9 nucleotides match TRBD1. The ends lost 9 bases at V and 2 bases at J; junction bases unmatched: 8. CDR3 size: 15 residues. Per the germline V gene, CDR1 is LNHDA and CDR2 is SQIVND (reference sequence). CDR3 sequence (DNA): TGTGCCAGCAAACCGGGACAGGGCGGCAATCAGCCCCAGCATTTT. It specifies CASKPGQGGNQPQHF.

V and J are TRBV11-2 and TRBJ2-2; no reliable D call. The CDR3 runs 11 residues. Germline V lookup: CDR1 SGHAT, CDR2 FQNNGV. With 5 bases removed from V and 5 bases from J, the gap between germline ends came to 3 bases. CDR3 DNA: TGTGCCAGCAGCCAAACCGGGGAGCTGTTTTTT. This gives the protein CASSQTGELFF.

The rearrangement joins TRBV9 to TRBJ2-5; D is perhaps TRBD1 (5 bases). There are 13 residues in the CDR3. V was clipped by 0 bases and J by 10 bases, with 13 bases between them. Germline assignment: CDR1 SGDLS and CDR2 YYNGEE. The CDR3 DNA reads TGTGCCAGCAGCGTAGACCTCGAAGGGGACCAGTACTTC. Amino acid sequence: CASSVDLEGDQYF.

About this clone itself: Distinct nucleotide sequences in the sample also encode this CDR3. This chain joins TRBV7-2 and TRBJ1-2, with D unresolved. Trimming stripped 0 bases from V and 4 bases from J, with 6 bases between. Looked up from germline, CDR1 is SGHTA and CDR2 is FQGNSA. CDR3 length equals 13 residues. The CDR3 nucleotides read TGTGCCAGCAGCTTAGCAGGGAGCTATGGCTACACCTTC. This codes for CASSLAGSYGYTF.

The chain is built from TRBV19 and TRBJ2-2, with 11 bases identical to TRBD2. Trimming at V came to 4 bases and at J to 10 bases, leaving 2 bases not matched to a gene. CDR3 size: 13 residues. CDR1 is LNHDA, CDR2 SQIVND, per germline (reference sequence). This CDR3 is CASSTTSGTELFF. The CDR3 region has the DNA TGTGCCAGTAGTACGACTAGCGGGACGGAGCTGTTTTTT.

V gene TRBV7-9 combines with J gene TRBJ1-6; a weak D match, TRBD1 (6 bases). Trimming cost V 5 bases and J 5 bases, with 13 bases left between them. Germline V gene data show CDR1 as SEHNR and CDR2 as FQNEAQ (reference sequence). The CDR3 is made up of 15 amino acids. The chain's CDR3 is CASSPQGNNNSPLHF. Here the CDR3 DNA reads TGTGCCAGCAGCCCGCAGGGGAATAATAATTCACCCCTCCACTTT.

This chain connects TRBV6-1 to TRBJ2-7, with unresolved D. The V gene's germline CDR1 is MNHNS and CDR2 SASEGT. The CDR3 sequence is 15 residues long. Trimming shortened V by 0 bases and J by 4 bases, and 13 bases separated the two germline ends. CDR3 in amino acids: CASSEAVFTWYEQYF. CDR3 bases: TGTGCCAGCAGTGAAGCGGTTTTTACGTGGTACGAGCAGTACTTC.

This clone was seen a few times. The V call is TRBV7-6, the J call TRBJ1-6, with 8 bases lining up with TRBD1. The CDR3 length is 15 residues. Germline CDR1 and CDR2: SGHVS and FNYEAQ. V shed 5 bases, J shed 10 bases, and the junction held 10 bases outside the gene matches. CDR3 protein: CASSGAGGADSPLHF. The CDR3 DNA is TGTGCCAGCAGCGGAGCAGGGGGCGCTGACTCACCCCTCCACTTT.

J is TRBJ1-6 and V is TRBV27; D is unresolved. CDR3 length equals 12 residues. Trimming removed 3 bases from V and 6 bases from J, with 3 bases in between. CDR1 is MNHEY and CDR2 is SMNVEV in the germline V gene (reference sequence). Here the CDR3 DNA reads TGTGCCAGCAGTTTCCGTAATTCACCCCTCCACTTT. Its translation is CASSFRNSPLHF.

The chain joins TRBV18 to TRBJ2-2; 7 bases are a match to TRBD1. CDR3 length: 17 amino acids. Germline values: CDR1 KGHSH, CDR2 LQKENI. Trimming removed 2 bases from V and 0 bases from J; junction bases left unmatched: 6. The CDR3 DNA reads as TGTGCCAGCTCACCATACCGGGACAGCCCGAACACCGGGGAGCTGTTTTTT. It is translated as CASSPYRDSPNTGELFF. The variable domain in full, with the rest retrieved from reference TRBV18 and TRBJ2-2, is NAGVMQNPRHLVRRRGQEARLRCSPMKGHSHVYWYRQLPEEGLKFMVYLQKENIIDESGMPKERFSAEFPKEGPSILRIQQVVRGDSAAYFCASSPYRDSPNTGELFFGEGSRLTVL.

This chain links TRBV3-1 (or the pseudogene TRBV3-2) with TRBJ2-7, with a weak D call TRBD2 (6 bases). V shed 0 bases and J shed 2 bases, with 17 bases lying between them. Germline V lookup: CDR1 LGHDT, CDR2 YNNKEL (reference sequence). The CDR3 totals 17 residues. The CDR3 here is CASSQDTGGSWPYEQYF. The CDR3 nucleotides are TGTGCCAGCAGCCAAGATACCGGGGGATCGTGGCCCTACGAGCAGTACTTC.

The chain is built from TRBV10-1 and TRBJ2-4; 10 bases map to TRBD2. The CDR3 covers 17 residues. The trim removed 6 bases at V and 0 bases at J, leaving 8 bases unmatched. Germline V gene lookup returns CDR1 WNHNN and CDR2 SYGVQD (reference sequence). CDR3 residues: CASSPGTSDGAKNIQYF. DNA for the CDR3: TGCGCCAGCAGCCCCGGGACTAGCGACGGAGCCAAAAACATTCAGTACTTC.

The chain recombines TRBV6-4 with TRBJ2-2; the D is unclear. The CDR3 is 13 residues long. The ends were cut back, 4 bases at V and 7 bases at J, with 10 bases in the middle. CDR1 MRHNA and CDR2 SNTAGT come from the germline V gene. The CDR3 DNA follows: TGTGCCAGCAGTGCCCAGGCTGGCGGGGAGCTGTTTTTT. Amino acids: CASSAQAGGELFF.

The rearrangement links TRBV7-6 to TRBJ2-5, with 11 positions matching TRBD2. From germline, CDR1 is SGHVS and CDR2 FNYEAQ. The V segment lost 5 bases and the J segment 9 bases; nucleotides outside the gene matches: 8. There are 14 residues in the CDR3. CDR3: CASSVTSGGGSQYF. The CDR3 DNA follows: TGTGCCAGCAGCGTCACTAGCGGGGGTGGTTCCCAGTACTTC.